This T cell receptor beta chain stems from a study of Ad26.COV2.S vaccination and SARS-CoV-2 variants. Regarding the study as a whole: Recipients of vaccine and of placebo showed similar breadth of their non-spike TCR repertoires. The TCR breadth and depth analyses may have produced an underestimate of total T cell responses. Substantial breadth in spike-specific CD8+ and CD4+ T cell responses was reportedly seen after vaccination.

Germline V gives CDR1 MNHNY, CDR2 SVGAGI (reference sequence). With 4 bases removed from V and 5 bases from J, the gap between germline ends came to 17 bases. The length of the CDR3 is 15 residues. Method: immunoSEQ multiplex PCR; TCRdb's copy keeps in-frame clones and lacks some. Among more than 300,000 clones listed, about 85% were seen once. This sample's treatment: approximately 18 received Ad26.COV2.S at low or high dose, single or two shots; about 5 received placebo; per-sample allocation not given. Sampling was done on day 63 after the first vaccine or placebo injection. Expression of Wuhan-strain SARS-CoV-2 spike came from the Ad26 vector that formed the vaccine. This clone was detected only once. Its target is not known.

The TCR originated in a person aged 18 to 59 who received the Ad26.COV2.S COVID-19 vaccine or a placebo. The V gene is TRBV6-6, the J gene TRBJ1-1, with D tentatively TRBD1 (6 bases). Sample: peripheral blood, taken in a trial of Ad26.COV2.S vaccine versus placebo. CDR3 in amino acids: CASSSTQQGWTEAFF. In nucleotides, the CDR3 is TGTGCCAGCAGTTCTACACAACAGGGATGGACTGAAGCTTTCTTT.